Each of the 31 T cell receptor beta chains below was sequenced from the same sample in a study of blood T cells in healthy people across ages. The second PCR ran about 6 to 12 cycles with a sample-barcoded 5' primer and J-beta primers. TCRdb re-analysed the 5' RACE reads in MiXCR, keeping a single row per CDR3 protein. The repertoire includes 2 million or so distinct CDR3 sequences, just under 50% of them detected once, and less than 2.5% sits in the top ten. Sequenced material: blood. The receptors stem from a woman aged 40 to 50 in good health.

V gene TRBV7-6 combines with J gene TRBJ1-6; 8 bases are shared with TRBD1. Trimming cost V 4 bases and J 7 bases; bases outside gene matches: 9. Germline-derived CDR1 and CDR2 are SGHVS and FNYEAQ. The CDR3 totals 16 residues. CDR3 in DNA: TGTGCCAGCAGCTGGGCGCAGACAGGGGAAAATTCACCCCTCCACTTT. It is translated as CASSWAQTGENSPLHF.

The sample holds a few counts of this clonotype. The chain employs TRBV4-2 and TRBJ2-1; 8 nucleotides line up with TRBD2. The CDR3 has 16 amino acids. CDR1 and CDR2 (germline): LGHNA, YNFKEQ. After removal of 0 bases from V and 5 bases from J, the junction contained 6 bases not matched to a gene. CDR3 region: CASSQEGTRGHNEQFF. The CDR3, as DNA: TGTGCCAGCAGCCAAGAAGGGACTAGGGGCCACAATGAGCAGTTCTTC.

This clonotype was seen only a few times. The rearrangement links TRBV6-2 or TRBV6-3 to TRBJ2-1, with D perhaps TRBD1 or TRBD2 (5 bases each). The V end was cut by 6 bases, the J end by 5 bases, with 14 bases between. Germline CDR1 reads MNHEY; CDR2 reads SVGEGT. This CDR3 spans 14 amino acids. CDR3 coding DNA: TGTGCCAGCAGCTCATACGGGGCAAACAATGAGCAGTTCTTC. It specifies CASSSYGANNEQFF.

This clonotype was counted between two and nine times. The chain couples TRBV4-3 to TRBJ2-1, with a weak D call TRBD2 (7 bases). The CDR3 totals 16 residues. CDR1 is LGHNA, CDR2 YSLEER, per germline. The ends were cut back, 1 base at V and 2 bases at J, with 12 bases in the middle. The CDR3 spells CASSQVWGGPYNEQFF. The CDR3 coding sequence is TGCGCCAGCAGCCAAGTTTGGGGGGGGCCCTACAATGAGCAGTTCTTC.

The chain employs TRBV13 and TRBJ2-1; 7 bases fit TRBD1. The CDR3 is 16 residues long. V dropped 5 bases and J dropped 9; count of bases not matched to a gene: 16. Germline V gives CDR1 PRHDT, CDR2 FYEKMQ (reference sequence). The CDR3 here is CASSPTKGGDWIEQFF. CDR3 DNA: TGTGCCAGCAGCCCTACAAAAGGGGGCGATTGGATTGAGCAGTTCTTC.

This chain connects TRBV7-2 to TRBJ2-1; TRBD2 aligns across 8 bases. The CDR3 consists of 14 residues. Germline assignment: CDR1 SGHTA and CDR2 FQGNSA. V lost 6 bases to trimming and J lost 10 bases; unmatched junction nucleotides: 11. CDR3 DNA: TGTGCCAGCAGAATAGCGGGGCCGGGGGGCGAGCAGTTCTTC. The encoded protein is CASRIAGPGGEQFF. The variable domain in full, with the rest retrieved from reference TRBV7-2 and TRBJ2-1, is GAGVSQSPSNKVTEKGKDVELRCDPISGHTALYWYRQSLGQGLEFLIYFQGNSAPDKSGLPSDRFSAERTGGSVSTLTIQRTQQEDSAVYLCASRIAGPGGEQFFGPGTRLTVL.

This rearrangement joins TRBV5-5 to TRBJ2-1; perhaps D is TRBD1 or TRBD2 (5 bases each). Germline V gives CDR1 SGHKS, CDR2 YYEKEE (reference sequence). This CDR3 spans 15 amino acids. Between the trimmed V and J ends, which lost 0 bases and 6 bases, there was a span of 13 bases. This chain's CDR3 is CASSLVKVRGNEQFF. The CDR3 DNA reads TGTGCCAGCAGCTTGGTGAAGGTGAGGGGCAATGAGCAGTTCTTC.

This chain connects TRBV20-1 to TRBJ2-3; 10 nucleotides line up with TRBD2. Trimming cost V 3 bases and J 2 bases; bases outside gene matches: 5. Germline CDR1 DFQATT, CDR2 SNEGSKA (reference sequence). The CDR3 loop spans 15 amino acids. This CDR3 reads CSASPLAGDTDTQYF. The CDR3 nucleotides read TGCAGTGCTAGTCCCCTAGCGGGGGACACAGATACGCAGTATTTT.

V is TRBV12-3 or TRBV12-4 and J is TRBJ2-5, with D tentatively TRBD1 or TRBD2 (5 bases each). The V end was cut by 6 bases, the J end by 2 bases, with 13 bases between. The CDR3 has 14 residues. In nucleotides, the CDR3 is TGTGCCAGCAGCGGGGCTATGGCACAAGAGACCCAGTACTTC. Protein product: CASSGAMAQETQYF.

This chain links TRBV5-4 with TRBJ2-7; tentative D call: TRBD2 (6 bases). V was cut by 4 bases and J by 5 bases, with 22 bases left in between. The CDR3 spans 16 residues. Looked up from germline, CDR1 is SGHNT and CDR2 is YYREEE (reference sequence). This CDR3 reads CASSVREVGNWDEQYF. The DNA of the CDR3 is TGTGCCAGCAGCGTAAGGGAGGTAGGGAACTGGGACGAGCAGTACTTC.

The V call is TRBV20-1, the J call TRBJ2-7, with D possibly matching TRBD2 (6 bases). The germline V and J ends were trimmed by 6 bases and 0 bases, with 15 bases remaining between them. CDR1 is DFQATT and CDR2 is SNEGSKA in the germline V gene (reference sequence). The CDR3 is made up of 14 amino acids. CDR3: CSAMDYLSSYEQYF. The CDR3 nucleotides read TGCAGTGCCATGGACTACCTGAGCTCCTACGAGCAGTACTTC.

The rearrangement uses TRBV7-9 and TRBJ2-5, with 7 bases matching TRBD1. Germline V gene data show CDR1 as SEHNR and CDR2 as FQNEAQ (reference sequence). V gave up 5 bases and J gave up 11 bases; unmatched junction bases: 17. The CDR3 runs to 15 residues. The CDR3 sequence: CASSDTGVGYNEQYF. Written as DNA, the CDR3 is TGTGCCAGCAGCGATACAGGGGTTGGCTACAATGAGCAGTACTTC.

The CDR3 region has the DNA TGTGCCAGCAGGTCAGCCCGGGACAGGTCCCAGCACTACACCTTC. Translated: CASRSARDRSQHYTF. The chain links TRBV7-9 to TRBJ1-2; 8 nucleotides line up with TRBD1. This CDR3 has 15 amino acids. The germline gives CDR1 SEHNR, CDR2 FQNEAQ (reference sequence). Trimming cost V 6 bases and J 10 bases; bases outside gene matches: 16.

This CDR3 is CASSQAGTREKLFF. The CDR3 DNA reads as TGCGCCAGCAGCCAAGCTGGGACACGTGAAAAACTGTTTTTT. This chain connects TRBV4-3 to TRBJ1-4; TRBD1 might be the D (6 bases). The CDR3 consists of 14 residues. V lost 1 base to trimming and J lost 7 bases, with 10 bases between them. The germline V gene has CDR1 LGHNA and CDR2 YSLEER.

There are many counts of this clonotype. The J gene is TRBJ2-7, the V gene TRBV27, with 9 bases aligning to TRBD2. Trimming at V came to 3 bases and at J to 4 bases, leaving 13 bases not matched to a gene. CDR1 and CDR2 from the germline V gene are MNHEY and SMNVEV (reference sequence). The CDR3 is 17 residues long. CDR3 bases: TGTGCCAGCAGTTTTCGAAAGGCTAGCGGGGACAGATACGAGCAGTACTTC. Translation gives CASSFRKASGDRYEQYF.

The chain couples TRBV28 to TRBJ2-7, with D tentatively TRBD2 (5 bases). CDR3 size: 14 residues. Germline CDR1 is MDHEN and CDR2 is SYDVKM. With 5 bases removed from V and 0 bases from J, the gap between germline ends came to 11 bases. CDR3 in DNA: TGTGCCAGCAGTCGGACTGCTTTCTCCTACGAGCAGTACTTC. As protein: CASSRTAFSYEQYF.

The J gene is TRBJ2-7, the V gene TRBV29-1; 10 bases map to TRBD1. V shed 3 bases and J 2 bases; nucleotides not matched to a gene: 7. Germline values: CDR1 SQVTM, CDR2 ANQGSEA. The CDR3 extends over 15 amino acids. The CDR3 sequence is CSVDGGDRGTYEQYF. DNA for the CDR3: TGCAGCGTTGATGGGGGGGACAGGGGAACCTACGAGCAGTACTTC.

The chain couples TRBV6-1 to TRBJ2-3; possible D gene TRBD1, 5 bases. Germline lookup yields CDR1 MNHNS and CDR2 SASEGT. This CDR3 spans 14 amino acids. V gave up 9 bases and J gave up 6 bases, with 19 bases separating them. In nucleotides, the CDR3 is TGTGCCAGTAATGTGGCAGGGCTGGGGGATACGCAGTATTTT. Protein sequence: CASNVAGLGDTQYF.

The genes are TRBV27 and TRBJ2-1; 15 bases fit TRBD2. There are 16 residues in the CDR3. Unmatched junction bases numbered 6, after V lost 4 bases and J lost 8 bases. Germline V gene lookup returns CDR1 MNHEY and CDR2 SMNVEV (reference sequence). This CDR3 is CASSSWTSGGADEQFF. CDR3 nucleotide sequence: TGTGCCAGCAGTTCCTGGACTAGCGGGGGGGCCGATGAGCAGTTCTTC.

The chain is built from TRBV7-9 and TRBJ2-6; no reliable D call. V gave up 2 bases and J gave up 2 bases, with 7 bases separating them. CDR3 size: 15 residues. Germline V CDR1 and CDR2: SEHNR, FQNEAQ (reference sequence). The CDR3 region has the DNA TGTGCCAGCAGCTTAAGTAGTACTGGGGCCAACGTCCTGACTTTC. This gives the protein CASSLSSTGANVLTF.

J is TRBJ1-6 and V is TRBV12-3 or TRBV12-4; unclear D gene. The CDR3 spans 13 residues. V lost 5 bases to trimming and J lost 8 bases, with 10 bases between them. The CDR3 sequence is CASSQDWDSPLHF. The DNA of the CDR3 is TGTGCCAGCAGTCAGGACTGGGATTCACCCCTCCACTTT.

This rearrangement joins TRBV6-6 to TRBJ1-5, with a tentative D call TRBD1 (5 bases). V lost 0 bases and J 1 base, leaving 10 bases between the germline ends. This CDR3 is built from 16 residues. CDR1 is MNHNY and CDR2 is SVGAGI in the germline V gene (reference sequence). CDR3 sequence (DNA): TGTGCCAGCAGTTACTCTACCAGGGAAAGCAATCAGCCCCAGCATTTT. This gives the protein CASSYSTRESNQPQHF.

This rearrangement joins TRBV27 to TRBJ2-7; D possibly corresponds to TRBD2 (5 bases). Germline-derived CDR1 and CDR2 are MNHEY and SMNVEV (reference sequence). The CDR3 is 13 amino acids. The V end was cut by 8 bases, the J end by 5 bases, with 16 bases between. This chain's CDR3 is CASRPLGVDEQYF. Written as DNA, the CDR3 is TGTGCCAGCCGTCCTCTCGGGGTCGACGAGCAGTACTTC.

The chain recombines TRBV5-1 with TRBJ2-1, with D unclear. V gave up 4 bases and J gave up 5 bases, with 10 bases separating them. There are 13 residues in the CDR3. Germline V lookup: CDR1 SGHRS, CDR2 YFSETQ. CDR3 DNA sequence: TGCGCCAGCAGCCGTACAGAGCACAATGAGCAGTTCTTC. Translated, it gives CASSRTEHNEQFF.

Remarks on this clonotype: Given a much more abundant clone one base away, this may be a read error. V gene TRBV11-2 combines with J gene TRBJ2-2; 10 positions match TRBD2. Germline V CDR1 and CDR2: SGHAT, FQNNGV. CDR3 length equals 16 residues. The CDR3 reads CTSSFLSGGKAGELFF. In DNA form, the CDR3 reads TGTACCAGCAGCTTCCTTAGCGGGGGGAAGGCCGGGGAGCTGTTTTTT.

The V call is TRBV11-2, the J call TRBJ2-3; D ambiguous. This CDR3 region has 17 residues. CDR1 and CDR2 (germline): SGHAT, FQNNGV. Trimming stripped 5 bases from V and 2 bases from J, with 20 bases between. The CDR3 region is CASSDRRTLQPTDTQYF. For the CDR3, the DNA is TGTGCCAGCAGCGACCGCCGGACCCTGCAACCCACAGATACGCAGTATTTT.

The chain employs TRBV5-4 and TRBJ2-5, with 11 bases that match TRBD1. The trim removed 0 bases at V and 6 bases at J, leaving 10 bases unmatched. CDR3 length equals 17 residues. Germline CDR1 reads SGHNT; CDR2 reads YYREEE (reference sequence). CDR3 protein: CASSLEGTGGLRKTQYF. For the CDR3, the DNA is TGTGCCAGCAGCTTGGAAGGGACAGGGGGATTGAGAAAGACCCAGTACTTC. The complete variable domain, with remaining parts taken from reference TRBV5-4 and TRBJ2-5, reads ETGVTQSPTHLIKTRGQQVTLRCSSQSGHNTVSWYQQALGQGPQFIFQYYREEENGRGNFPPRFSGLQFPNYSSELNVNALELDDSALYLCASSLEGTGGLRKTQYFGPGTRLLVL.

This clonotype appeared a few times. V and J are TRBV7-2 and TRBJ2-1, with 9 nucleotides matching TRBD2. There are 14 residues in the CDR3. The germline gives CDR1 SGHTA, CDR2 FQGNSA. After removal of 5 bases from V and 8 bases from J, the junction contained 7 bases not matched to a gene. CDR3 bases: TGTGCCAGCAGCAGCGGGGGGCTTTTGTATGAGCAGTTCTTC. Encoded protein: CASSSGGLLYEQFF.

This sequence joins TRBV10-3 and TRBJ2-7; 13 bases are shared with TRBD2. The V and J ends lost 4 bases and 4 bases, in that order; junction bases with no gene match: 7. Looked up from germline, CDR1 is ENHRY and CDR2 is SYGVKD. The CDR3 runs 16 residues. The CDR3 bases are TGTGCCATCAGTGGGTGGACTAGCGGGGGAGTATACGAGCAGTACTTC. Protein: CAISGWTSGGVYEQYF.

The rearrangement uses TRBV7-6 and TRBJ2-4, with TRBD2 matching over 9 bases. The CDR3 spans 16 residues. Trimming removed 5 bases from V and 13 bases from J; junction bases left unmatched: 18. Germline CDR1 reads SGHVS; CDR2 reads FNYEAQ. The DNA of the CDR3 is TGTGCCAGCAGCCGAGTTACTAGCGGGCCAACCTACGGGCAGTACTTC. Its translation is CASSRVTSGPTYGQYF.

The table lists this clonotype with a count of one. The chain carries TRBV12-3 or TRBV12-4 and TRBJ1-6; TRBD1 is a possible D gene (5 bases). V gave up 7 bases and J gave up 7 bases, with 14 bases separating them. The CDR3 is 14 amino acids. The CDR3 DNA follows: TGTGCCAGCACTGTGGGCAGGGTCAATTCACCCCTCCACTTT. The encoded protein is CASTVGRVNSPLHF.